Below, 18 T cell receptor beta chains from the same sample are listed, as sequenced in a study of blood T cell repertoires in COVID-19. Repertoires were generated with immunoSEQ multiplex PCR, while TCRdb's copy carries only in-frame clones and drops some. The sample includes about 140,000 clones, 84% of them seen just once. Sequencing was performed on peripheral blood. Receptors were obtained from a woman of 80 years or more in a cohort sampled during active or convalescent COVID-19.

This chain connects TRBV28 to TRBJ1-1; 8 nucleotides agree with TRBD1. The CDR3 has 17 residues. After removal of 3 bases from V and 0 bases from J, the junction contained 9 bases not matched to a gene. CDR1 is MDHEN, CDR2 SYDVKM, per germline. The CDR3 DNA reads TGTGCCAGCAGTTTCCTAAAATACAGGGGGATGAACACTGAAGCTTTCTTT. Translating gives CASSFLKYRGMNTEAFF.

V and J are TRBV7-6 and TRBJ2-5, with TRBD2 matching 9 bases. This CDR3 is 18 amino acids long. The ends lost 1 base at V and 2 bases at J; junction bases unmatched: 11. Germline-derived CDR1 and CDR2 are SGHVS and FNYEAQ. CDR3 in DNA: TGTGCCAGCAGCTTAGGCGTACGAGCGGGGGGCCGACAAGAGACCCAGTACTTC. It yields the protein CASSLGVRAGGRQETQYF.

The V call is TRBV12-3 or TRBV12-4, the J call TRBJ2-3; D is unresolved. The V end was cut by 6 bases, the J end by 2 bases, with 9 bases between. The CDR3 spans 13 residues. For the CDR3, the DNA is TGTGCCAGCAGCAAAGCGACCACAGATACGCAGTATTTT. Amino acid sequence: CASSKATTDTQYF.

The chain is built from TRBV4-2 and TRBJ1-5; tentative D call: TRBD1 (6 bases). CDR3 size: 16 residues. Germline V gene sequence: CDR1 LGHNA, CDR2 YNFKEQ. Trimming took off 1 base at V and 4 bases at J, with 14 bases between the two ends. The CDR3 spells CASSQVIRGINQPQHF. The CDR3 DNA reads TGTGCCAGCAGCCAAGTGATCAGGGGCATAAATCAGCCCCAGCATTTT.

This chain uses TRBV28 with TRBJ2-2; 7 positions match TRBD1. CDR1 is MDHEN and CDR2 is SYDVKM in the germline V gene. The CDR3 has 15 amino acids. V lost 5 bases and J lost 4; bases outside the gene matches: 7. Written as DNA, the CDR3 is TGTGCCAGCAGTCCTGCCACAGGGGTCACCGGGGAGCTGTTTTTT. The encoded protein is CASSPATGVTGELFF.

The V and J genes are TRBV5-1 and TRBJ2-3; 12 nucleotides align to TRBD2. The CDR3 runs to 17 residues. The germline CDR1 and CDR2 sequences are SGHRS and YFSETQ. Unmatched junction bases numbered 8, after V lost 2 bases and J lost 4 bases. The CDR3 region has the DNA TGCGCCAGCAGCTTCACTAGCGGGGGGCCCTGGGCAGATACGCAGTATTTT. It is translated as CASSFTSGGPWADTQYF.

The rearrangement links TRBV19 to TRBJ2-1; D is undetermined. Trimming left V 6 bases short and J 9 bases short, with 21 bases between. Germline lookup yields CDR1 LNHDA and CDR2 SQIVND (reference sequence). The CDR3 runs 15 residues. The CDR3 DNA reads as TGTGCCAGTAGGACCTATGACCCGGCCCGCGGTGAGCAGTTCTTC. Translating it yields CASRTYDPARGEQFF.

J is TRBJ2-7 and V is TRBV5-1; weak D call: TRBD2 (7 bases). The ends were cut back, 0 bases at V and 3 bases at J, with 13 bases in the middle. CDR1 and CDR2 (germline): SGHRS, YFSETQ. CDR3 length: 15 amino acids. The CDR3 coding sequence is TGCGCCAGCAGCTTGGGGCCGGGGGGCGTCTACGAGCAGTACTTC. Translating it yields CASSLGPGGVYEQYF.

J is TRBJ1-2 and V is TRBV19, with D hard to call. CDR3 length equals 13 residues. V shed 3 bases and J shed 4 bases, with 9 bases lying between them. In germline, CDR1 is LNHDA, CDR2 SQIVND (reference sequence). The CDR3 DNA reads as TGTGCCAGTAGTATGGGAGTACCCTATGGCTACACCTTC. Protein sequence: CASSMGVPYGYTF.

The chain joins TRBV7-8 to TRBJ1-2; 8 bases align to TRBD1. The germline gives CDR1 SGHVS, CDR2 FQNEAQ. CDR3 length: 14 residues. Trimming took 3 bases from V and 4 from J; bases not matched to a gene: 4. CDR3 coding DNA: TGTGCCAGCAGCTTGTCCACAGGGGGCTATGGCTACACCTTC. Its translation: CASSLSTGGYGYTF.

This clone appeared once. The chain couples TRBV6-5 to TRBJ1-5; 7 bases agree with TRBD1. The CDR3 covers 13 residues. Germline trimming cut 6 bases from V and 7 bases from J; bases unmatched to any gene: 6. Germline V CDR1 and CDR2: MNHEY, SVGAGI. The DNA of the CDR3 is TGTGCCAGCAGACAAGGGACAGACCAGCCCCAGCATTTT. This translates into CASRQGTDQPQHF.

CDR3 loop: CASRETGTYEQYF. In nucleotides, the CDR3 is TGTGCCAGCAGAGAGACAGGGACCTACGAGCAGTACTTC. The rearrangement joins TRBV25-1 to TRBJ2-7; 7 nucleotides match TRBD1. This CDR3 has 13 residues. After removal of 6 bases from V and 2 bases from J, the junction contained 4 bases not matched to a gene. CDR1 MGHDK and CDR2 SYGVNS come from the germline V gene.

The chain joins TRBV24-1 to TRBJ1-2; 9 bases match TRBD1. V lost 4 bases to trimming and J lost 6 bases; unmatched junction nucleotides: 8. Looked up from germline, CDR1 is KGHDR and CDR2 is SFDVKD. The CDR3 covers 15 residues. CDR3 DNA: TGTGCCACCAGTGACCCATCGGACAGGGGCGATGGCTACACCTTC. Its translation: CATSDPSDRGDGYTF.

V gene TRBV6-5 combines with J gene TRBJ1-1; D gene uncertain. Trimming cost V 2 bases and J 0 bases, with 10 bases left between them. This CDR3 is built from 15 residues. Germline assignment: CDR1 MNHEY and CDR2 SVGAGI. CDR3 protein: CASSYLRYMNTEAFF. The CDR3 DNA reads TGTGCCAGCAGTTACCTGAGGTACATGAACACTGAAGCTTTCTTT.

This clone is a singleton in its sample. The J gene is TRBJ2-7, the V gene TRBV20-1; weak D call: TRBD2 (5 bases). Trimming stripped 6 bases from V and 1 base from J, with 7 bases between. The CDR3 is made up of 11 amino acids. Germline V gives CDR1 DFQATT, CDR2 SNEGSKA (reference sequence). The CDR3 DNA reads TGCAGTGCCGAGGGTTCCTACGAGCAGTACTTC. As protein: CSAEGSYEQYF.

The V gene is TRBV18, the J gene TRBJ1-1, with 7 bases fitting TRBD1. Germline V gene sequence: CDR1 KGHSH, CDR2 LQKENI. V lost 4 bases and J lost 7; bases outside the gene matches: 3. This CDR3 is 12 amino acids long. The CDR3 region has the DNA TGTGCCAGCTCACAAAACAGGGGTGAAGCTTTCTTT. Its translation: CASSQNRGEAFF. Drawing the rest from reference TRBV18 and TRBJ1-1, the complete variable domain is NAGVMQNPRHLVRRRGQEARLRCSPMKGHSHVYWYRQLPEEGLKFMVYLQKENIIDESGMPKERFSAEFPKEGPSILRIQQVVRGDSAAYFCASSQNRGEAFFGQGTRLTVV.

This clone occurred a few times. The chain is built from TRBV5-6 and TRBJ2-7, with TRBD2 identical over 10 bases. This CDR3 has 13 amino acids. Trimming took 1 base from V and 6 from J; bases not matched to a gene: 1. The germline V gene encodes CDR1 SGHDT and CDR2 YYEEEE. In DNA, the CDR3 is TGTGCCAGCAGCTTGCTAGCGGGGGCCGAGCAGTACGTC. It codes for CASSLLAGAEQYV.

This clone was detected once. The rearrangement links TRBV6-5 to TRBJ2-3; D gene uncertain. This CDR3 comprises 15 residues. The V end was cut by 2 bases, the J end by 8 bases, with 17 bases between. CDR1 and CDR2 (germline): MNHEY, SVGAGI. CDR3 nucleotides: TGTGCCAGCAGTTACGACATCGGAAGTCAGAGTACGCAGTATTTT. Encoded protein: CASSYDIGSQSTQYF.